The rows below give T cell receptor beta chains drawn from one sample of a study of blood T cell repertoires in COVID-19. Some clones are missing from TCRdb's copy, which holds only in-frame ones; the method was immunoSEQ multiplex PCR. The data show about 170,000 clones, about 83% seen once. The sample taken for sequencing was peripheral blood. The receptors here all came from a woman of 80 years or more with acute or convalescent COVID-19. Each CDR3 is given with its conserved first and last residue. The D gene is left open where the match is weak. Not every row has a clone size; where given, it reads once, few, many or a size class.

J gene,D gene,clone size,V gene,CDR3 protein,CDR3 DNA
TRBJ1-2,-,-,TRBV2,CASSEMSVNYGYTF,TGTGCCAGCAGTGAAATGTCAGTTAACTATGGCTACACCTTC
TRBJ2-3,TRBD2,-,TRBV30,CAWAGGSGSPPSTDTQYF,TGTGCCTGGGCGGGGGGTAGCGGGAGTCCCCCTAGCACAGATACGCAGTATTTT
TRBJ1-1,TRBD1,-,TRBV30,CAWSVRRDRASEAFF,TGTGCCTGGAGTGTACGGAGGGACAGGGCTTCCGAAGCTTTCTTT
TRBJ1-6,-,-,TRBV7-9,CASSLSDNSPLHF,TGTGCCAGCAGCTTATCCGATAATTCACCCCTCCACTTT
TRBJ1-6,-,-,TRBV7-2,CASSLAPNNNSPLHF,TGTGCCAGCAGCTTAGCGCCCAACAATAATTCACCCCTCCACTTT
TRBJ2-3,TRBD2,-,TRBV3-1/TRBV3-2,CASSQDSPSGRPSTDTQYF,TGTGCCAGCAGCCAAGATTCCCCTAGCGGGAGGCCTAGCACAGATACGCAGTATTTT
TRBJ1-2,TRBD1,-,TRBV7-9,CASSLIDRGDYGYTF,TGTGCCAGCAGCCTTATAGACAGGGGAGACTATGGCTACACCTTC
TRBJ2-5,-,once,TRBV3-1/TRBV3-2,CASSQELGRGVQYF,TGTGCCAGCAGCCAAGAACTCGGCAGGGGAGTCCAGTACTTC
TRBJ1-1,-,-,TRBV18,CASSPPPGNTEAFF,TGTGCCAGCTCGCCCCCGCCCGGGAACACTGAAGCTTTCTTT
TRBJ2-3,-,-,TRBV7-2,CASSGGTDTDTQYF,TGTGCCAGCAGCGGGGGGACTGACACAGATACGCAGTATTTT
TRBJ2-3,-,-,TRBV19,CASSTRGTDTQYF,TGTGCCAGTAGTACCCGGGGTACAGATACGCAGTATTTT
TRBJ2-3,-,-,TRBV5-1,CASSLVTPREDTQYF,TGCGCCAGCAGCTTGGTAACGCCCCGAGAAGATACGCAGTATTTT
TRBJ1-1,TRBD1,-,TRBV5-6,CASSPGQGGLWMNTEAFF,TGTGCCAGCAGCCCGGGACAGGGTGGACTATGGATGAACACTGAAGCTTTCTTT
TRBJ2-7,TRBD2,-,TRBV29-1,CSARRSGSWEQYF,TGCAGCGCGAGGCGTAGCGGGAGTTGGGAGCAGTACTTC
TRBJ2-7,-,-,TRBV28,CASSLSHPHRQYF,TGTGCCAGCAGTTTATCCCATCCCCATAGGCAGTACTTC
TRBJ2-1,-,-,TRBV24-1,CATSETGDYNEQFF,TGTGCCACCAGTGAAACGGGGGACTACAATGAGCAGTTCTTC
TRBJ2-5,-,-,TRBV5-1,CASSTDRIQETQYF,TGCGCCAGCAGCACTGACAGAATCCAAGAGACCCAGTACTTC
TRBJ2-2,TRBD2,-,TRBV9,CASSVSAGGSTGELFF,TGTGCCAGCAGCGTCTCAGCGGGAGGGTCCACCGGGGAGCTGTTTTTT
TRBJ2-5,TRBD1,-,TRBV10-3,CAISDWDRDQETQYF,TGTGCCATCAGTGATTGGGACAGGGATCAAGAGACCCAGTACTTC
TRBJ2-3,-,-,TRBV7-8,CASTRGPANTDTQYF,TGTGCCAGCACCAGGGGTCCAGCGAACACAGATACGCAGTATTTT
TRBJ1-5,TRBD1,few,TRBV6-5,CASSRTGMDQPQHF,TGTGCCAGCAGTCGGACAGGAATGGATCAGCCCCAGCATTTT
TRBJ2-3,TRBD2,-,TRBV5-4,CASSLGRGLAGVTSPDTQYF,TGTGCCAGCAGCTTGGGTCGGGGACTAGCGGGGGTAACGTCCCCAGATACGCAGTATTTT
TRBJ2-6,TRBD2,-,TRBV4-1,CASSRSPWEGTGANVLTF,TGCGCCAGCAGCCGTTCGCCGTGGGAGGGGACTGGGGCCAACGTCCTGACTTTC
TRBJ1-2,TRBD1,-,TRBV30,CAWRSGGRGYTF,TGTGCCTGGAGATCAGGGGGTCGTGGCTACACCTTC
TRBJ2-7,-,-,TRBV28,CASSLGAGYNEQYF,TGTGCCAGCAGTTTAGGGGCAGGGTACAACGAGCAGTACTTC
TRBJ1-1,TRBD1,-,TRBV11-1,CASSLETGVTEAFF,TGTGCCAGCAGCTTAGAGACAGGGGTCACTGAAGCTTTCTTT
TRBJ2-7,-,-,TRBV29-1,CSVVGGNSWSYEQYF,TGCAGCGTTGTAGGAGGGAATAGCTGGTCCTACGAGCAGTACTTC
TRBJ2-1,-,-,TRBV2,CASSTGSRNEQFF,TGTGCCAGCAGTACAGGGAGCCGGAATGAGCAGTTCTTC
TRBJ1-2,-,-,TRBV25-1,CASSGSAGSGNYGYTF,TGTGCCAGCAGTGGGTCAGCGGGGAGCGGTAACTATGGCTACACCTTC
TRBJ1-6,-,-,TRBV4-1,CASSQIPPGVQTPLHF,TGCGCCAGCAGCCAAATCCCCCCAGGGGTTCAAACACCCCTCCACTTT
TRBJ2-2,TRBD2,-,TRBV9,CASSGSGGADTGELFF,TGTGCCAGCAGCGGTAGCGGGGGGGCAGACACCGGGGAGCTGTTTTTT
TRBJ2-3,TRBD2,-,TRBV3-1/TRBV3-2,CASSHPPSIAGSTDTQYF,TGTGCCAGCAGCCATCCCCCTTCAATAGCGGGGAGCACAGATACGCAGTATTTT
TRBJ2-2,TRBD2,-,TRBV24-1,CATSGRRGDTGELFF,TGTGCCACCAGTGGGAGGCGGGGGGACACCGGGGAGCTGTTTTTT
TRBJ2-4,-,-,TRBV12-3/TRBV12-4,CASMGHSDIQYF,TGTGCCAGCATGGGACACTCCGACATTCAGTACTTC
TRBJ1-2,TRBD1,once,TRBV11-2,CASSLGGHSGGYGYTF,TGTGCCAGCAGCTTAGGGGGGCACTCAGGGGGATATGGCTACACCTTC